What follows are 30 T cell receptor beta chains derived from one specimen sequenced in a study of T cells in Graves' hyperthyroidism and ophthalmopathy. From RNA transcripts, TCR beta CDR3 regions were amplified. First-round RT-PCR with HTBI primers amplified the TCR CDR3 region. TCRdb re-analysed the multiplex PCR reads in MiXCR, keeping a single row per CDR3 protein. The table shows over 300,000 distinct CDR3 sequences, with over 11% occurring only once. The sequenced sample was blood. Receptors originate from a woman in her sixties with Graves' hyperthyroidism.

This clonotype has at least ten counts. The V gene is TRBV27, the J gene TRBJ2-7, with unresolved D. Germline CDR1 MNHEY, CDR2 SMNVEV (reference sequence). This CDR3 has 17 amino acids. V gave up 4 bases and J gave up 0 bases, with 19 bases separating them. CDR3 DNA sequence: TGTGCCAGCAGTTCACGATTGGCGGAACAACACTCCTACGAGCAGTACTTC. Encoded protein: CASSSRLAEQHSYEQYF.

This clonotype was recorded at least ten times. This rearrangement joins TRBV12-3 or TRBV12-4 to TRBJ1-2, with 10 bases fitting TRBD1. V was clipped by 6 bases and J by 2 bases; unmatched bases: 3. This CDR3 has 14 residues. CDR3 sequence reads: CASRPGQGNYGYTF. The CDR3 nucleotides are TGTGCCAGCAGACCGGGACAGGGGAACTATGGCTACACCTTC.

This clonotype was picked up many times. The rearrangement links TRBV27 to TRBJ2-1, with 8 bases matching TRBD2. The V segment lost 6 bases and the J segment 3 bases; nucleotides outside the gene matches: 4. Looked up from germline, CDR1 is MNHEY and CDR2 is SMNVEV (reference sequence). The CDR3 has 14 amino acids. In DNA form, the CDR3 reads TGTGCCAGCAGAAATAGCGGGAACTACAATGAGCAGTTCTTC. Protein sequence: CASRNSGNYNEQFF.

In the case of this clonotype: Possible read error: a much larger clone is one base away. This chain joins TRBV27 and TRBJ1-2; TRBD1 agrees at 11 bases. CDR1 and CDR2 (germline): MNHEY, SMNVEV (reference sequence). V lost 8 bases, J lost 4 bases, and 0 bases stayed unmatched. The CDR3 runs 12 residues. Written as DNA, the CDR3 is TGTGCCAGCGGGACAGGGGGCTATGGCTACACCTTC. Its translation: CASGTGGYGYTF.

This clonotype has a count of ten or more. The chain carries TRBV5-8 and TRBJ1-1; TRBD1 agrees at 10 bases. Germline V lookup: CDR1 SGHTS, CDR2 YDEGEE. The CDR3 contains 14 residues. The V gene end was trimmed by 4 bases and the J gene end by 5 bases; junction bases not matched to a gene: 5. CDR3 sequence reads: CASSRQGARTEAFF. CDR3 coding DNA: TGTGCCAGCAGCCGACAGGGGGCGAGGACTGAAGCTTTCTTT.

This clonotype was seen ten or more times. The DNA for the CDR3 is TGTGCCAGCACCCTAGGGAGGGGGCAAGCTGGCTACACCTTC. Its protein is CASTLGRGQAGYTF. The V call is TRBV2, the J call TRBJ1-2; TRBD1 agrees at 7 bases. This CDR3 comprises 14 residues. With V trimmed by 7 bases and J by 7 bases, 12 bases remained unmatched. Germline-derived CDR1 and CDR2 are SNHLY and FYNNEI.

This clonotype was counted many times. The chain recombines TRBV11-2 with TRBJ2-3, with D maybe TRBD2 (5 bases). The CDR3 runs to 16 residues. Trimming removed 0 bases from V and 6 bases from J, with 16 bases in between. The V gene's germline CDR1 is SGHAT and CDR2 FQNNGV. This chain's CDR3 is CASSLDGWLAADTQYF. In DNA form, the CDR3 reads TGTGCCAGCAGCTTAGATGGTTGGCTAGCAGCGGATACGCAGTATTTT.

The chain recombines TRBV6-2 or TRBV6-3 with TRBJ2-1; TRBD2 matches at 8 bases. CDR1 is MNHEY, CDR2 SVGEGT, per germline. The CDR3 sequence is 18 residues long. V shed 7 bases, J shed 0 bases, and the junction held 14 bases outside the gene matches. The CDR3 sequence: CASTLRIAGLSSYNEQFF. As DNA, the CDR3 is TGTGCCAGCACCCTTCGGATAGCGGGACTAAGCTCCTACAATGAGCAGTTCTTC.

The sample holds many counts of this clonotype. The chain joins TRBV29-1 to TRBJ1-2; 8 nucleotides agree with TRBD1. Germline values: CDR1 SQVTM, CDR2 ANQGSEA. V was pared by 7 bases and J by 4 bases, with 14 bases of the junction left unmatched. There are 15 residues in the CDR3. CDR3 in amino acids: CSGGQDPPTGYGYTF. CDR3 DNA sequence: TGCAGCGGGGGACAGGACCCGCCGACTGGCTATGGCTACACCTTC.

This chain connects TRBV7-8 to TRBJ2-3; the D is unclear. Germline V lookup: CDR1 SGHVS, CDR2 FQNEAQ. With 2 bases removed from V and 5 bases from J, the gap between germline ends came to 14 bases. There are 15 residues in the CDR3. CDR3 protein: CASSLNRLGGDTQYF. The CDR3 nucleotides are TGTGCCAGCAGCTTAAATCGGCTAGGCGGAGATACGCAGTATTTT.

The genes are TRBV9 and TRBJ2-4, with TRBD1 as a possible D gene (6 bases). The V end lost 0 bases, the J end lost 1 base, and 20 bases lay between the germline ends. The germline V gene encodes CDR1 SGDLS and CDR2 YYNGEE. The CDR3 spans 19 residues. The CDR3: CASSVEGDWNVVAKNIQYF. The CDR3 DNA sequence: TGTGCCAGCAGCGTAGAGGGGGATTGGAACGTCGTGGCCAAAAACATTCAGTACTTC.

This clonotype has ten or more counts. The V and J genes are TRBV2 and TRBJ2-5, with D possibly TRBD2 on 6 matching bases. The DNA end is more similar to TRBJ2-3, so the J call may be wrong. CDR1 and CDR2 (germline): SNHLY, FYNNEI. The CDR3 runs to 11 residues. This chain's CDR3 is CASSLEGTQYF. The CDR3 DNA reads as TGTGCCAGCAGTTTGGAGGGTACGCAGTATTTT.

There are many counts of this clonotype. The chain couples TRBV10-2 to TRBJ2-7; TRBD1 might be the D (7 bases). Germline V gene data show CDR1 as WSHSY and CDR2 as SAAADI. This CDR3 is built from 13 residues. V was shortened by 6 bases and J by 5 bases, with 14 bases between the two germline ends. CDR3 in DNA: TGCGCCAGCAGGCAGGGGGGCGCGGACGAGCAGTACTTC. It codes for CASRQGGADEQYF.

This clonotype was found many times. This sequence joins TRBV3-1 and TRBJ2-2, with 7 bases matching TRBD1. The CDR3 runs to 16 residues. CDR1 is LGHDT, CDR2 YNNKEL, per germline (reference sequence). J was trimmed by 5 bases and V by 2 bases; bases with no gene match: 8. The DNA of the CDR3 is TGTGCCAGCAGCCAACAGGGGACGACAGGGACCGGGGAGCTGTTTTTT. It translates to CASSQQGTTGTGELFF.

This clonotype was counted ten times or more. The rearrangement links TRBV15 to TRBJ1-1; D remains unclear. The CDR3 spans 13 residues. Trimming shortened V by 0 bases and J by 8 bases, and 10 bases separated the two germline ends. CDR1 is LNHNV, CDR2 YYDKDF, per germline (reference sequence). The CDR3 bases are TGTGCCACCAGCAGAGATCGTCCGGCGGAAGCTTTCTTT. Translating it yields CATSRDRPAEAFF.

This chain links TRBV10-3 with TRBJ2-2, with D unresolved. The CDR3 consists of 11 residues. Germline V CDR1 and CDR2: ENHRY, SYGVKD. Trimming stripped 10 bases from V and 4 bases from J, with 7 bases between. The CDR3 bases are TGTGCCACCCGAGCCACCGGGGAGCTGTTTTTT. It translates to CATRATGELFF.

This clonotype has just a few counts. This chain connects TRBV6-5 to TRBJ2-7; TRBD1 might be the D (6 bases). Germline lookup yields CDR1 MNHEY and CDR2 SVGAGI. This CDR3 is 15 amino acids long. The V end lost 0 bases, the J end lost 1 base, and 10 bases lay between the germline ends. The CDR3 DNA reads as TGTGCCAGCAGTTACTCCCAGCAGGGGTCCTACGAGCAGTACTTC. Amino acids: CASSYSQQGSYEQYF.

The chain uses TRBV5-5 and TRBJ1-2, with 9 positions matching TRBD1. This CDR3 spans 16 amino acids. Germline CDR1 and CDR2: SGHKS and YYEKEE (reference sequence). V was clipped by 6 bases and J by 4 bases; unmatched bases: 13. The CDR3 is CASTLREAGQGYGYTF. CDR3 bases: TGTGCCAGCACCCTCAGGGAGGCGGGACAGGGCTATGGCTACACCTTC.

This clonotype was seen repeatedly, ten times or more. The rearrangement links TRBV12-3 or TRBV12-4 to TRBJ1-2; 7 bases agree with TRBD1. The CDR3 has 15 amino acids. With V trimmed by 5 bases and J by 4 bases, 10 bases remained unmatched. CDR3 sequence (DNA): TGTGCCAGCAGTCCTATTACAGGGGTACGCTATGGCTACACCTTC. Translation: CASSPITGVRYGYTF.

This clonotype has a count of ten or more. The J gene is TRBJ1-1, the V gene TRBV7-9, with D perhaps matching TRBD1 (5 bases). The ends were cut back, 5 bases at V and 5 bases at J, with 18 bases in the middle. Per the germline V gene, CDR1 is SEHNR and CDR2 is FQNEAQ (reference sequence). This CDR3 comprises 15 residues. The CDR3 nucleotides are TGTGCCAGCAGCCCAGGGTGGGGGAGCCGTACTGAAGCTTTCTTT. This codes for CASSPGWGSRTEAFF.

This clonotype was detected a few times. A much larger clonotype is one base distant, so this may be a read error. The chain has TRBV11-2 and TRBJ2-3; D may be TRBD1 (6 bases). This CDR3 comprises 14 residues. Germline assignment: CDR1 SGHAT and CDR2 FQNNGV. The CDR3: CASSPGQRTDAQYF. The CDR3 DNA reads TGTGCCAGCAGCCCAGGACAGCGCACAGATGCGCAGTATTTT.

This clonotype was detected ten times or more. CDR3: CASSLSGIGYEQYF. Here the CDR3 DNA reads TGTGCCAGCAGTTTATCGGGGATCGGATACGAGCAGTACTTC. The rearrangement joins TRBV28 to TRBJ2-7, with D possibly being TRBD2 (5 bases). CDR1 is MDHEN and CDR2 is SYDVKM in the germline V gene. The CDR3 is made up of 14 amino acids. V gave up 1 base and J gave up 4 bases, with 11 bases separating them.

The sample holds a few counts of this clonotype. This CDR3 is CAISEPGTEAFF. The CDR3 nucleotides are TGTGCCATCAGTGAGCCAGGAACTGAAGCTTTCTTT. The rearrangement links TRBV10-3 to TRBJ1-1; D ambiguous. Deletions cut 2 bases from V and 5 bases from J, with 6 bases between. The CDR3 is 12 residues long. CDR1 is ENHRY and CDR2 is SYGVKD in the germline V gene.

Ten or more counts support this clonotype. This sequence joins TRBV27 and TRBJ2-5, with TRBD2 identical over 7 bases. Germline CDR1 MNHEY, CDR2 SMNVEV (reference sequence). There are 16 residues in the CDR3. The trim removed 2 bases at V and 1 base at J, leaving 7 bases unmatched. CDR3 region: CASSLHGGRFQETQYF. CDR3 in DNA: TGTGCCAGCAGTTTACACGGGGGGAGGTTCCAAGAGACCCAGTACTTC.

This clonotype was observed many times. DNA of the CDR3: TGTGCCAGCAGCTTAGCCCCCGCGTGGGTTCAAGAGACCCAGTACTTC. It codes for CASSLAPAWVQETQYF. V and J are TRBV7-9 and TRBJ2-5; D is uncertain. CDR3 size: 16 residues. Trimming pared 0 bases from V and 2 bases from J, leaving 13 bases between. The V gene's germline CDR1 is SEHNR and CDR2 FQNEAQ (reference sequence). The entire variable domain, with the rest obtained from reference TRBV7-9 and TRBJ2-5, is as follows: DTGVSQNPRHKITKRGQNVTFRCDPISEHNRLYWYRQTLGQGPEFLTYFQNEAQLEKSRLLSDRFSAERPKGSFSTLEIQRTEQGDSAMYLCASSLAPAWVQETQYFGPGTRLLVL.

This clonotype has ten or more counts. The chain combines TRBV12-3 or TRBV12-4 with TRBJ2-3, with D hard to call. The ends were cut back, 1 base at V and 3 bases at J, with 8 bases in the middle. This CDR3 has 14 amino acids. The CDR3 region is CASSLVRTTDTQYF. Written as DNA, the CDR3 is TGTGCCAGCAGTTTAGTGAGAACGACAGATACGCAGTATTTT.

At least ten counts were recorded for this clonotype. The J gene is TRBJ2-7, the V gene TRBV20-1; 14 nucleotides align to TRBD2. The CDR3 spans 17 residues. Trimming at V came to 3 bases and at J to 2 bases, leaving 9 bases not matched to a gene. From germline, CDR1 is DFQATT and CDR2 SNEGSKA (reference sequence). As DNA, the CDR3 is TGCAGTGCTAGGACGCCGGGACTAGCGGGAGAGACCTACGAGCAGTACTTC. As protein: CSARTPGLAGETYEQYF.

This chain uses TRBV19 with TRBJ2-2; no clear D. Germline V lookup: CDR1 LNHDA, CDR2 SQIVND (reference sequence). CDR3 length equals 12 residues. Trimming pared 6 bases from V and 7 bases from J, leaving 9 bases between. CDR3 residues: CASSEPGGELFF. In nucleotides, the CDR3 is TGTGCCAGTAGCGAACCTGGCGGGGAGCTGTTTTTT.

In this sample, this clonotype turned up many times. The chain employs TRBV11-2 and TRBJ2-1; D gene ambiguous. The V end lost 4 bases, the J end lost 6 bases, and 13 bases lay between the germline ends. The CDR3 is made up of 14 amino acids. Germline CDR1 is SGHAT and CDR2 is FQNNGV. As DNA, the CDR3 is TGTGCCAGCAGCTCTCCCCCTCGCGGCAATGAGCAGTTCTTC. This codes for CASSSPPRGNEQFF. The full variable domain, its missing parts supplied by reference TRBV11-2 and TRBJ2-1, is EAGVAQSPRYKIIEKRQSVAFWCNPISGHATLYWYQQILGQGPKLLIQFQNNGVVDDSQLPKDRFSAERLKGVDSTLKIQPAKLEDSAVYLCASSSPPRGNEQFFGPGTRLTVL.

Concerning this clonotype: It may be a read error: a sequence one base away is much more abundant. Because the CDR3 is missing its conserved closing phenylalanine or tryptophan, this is likely a read error. CDR3 amino acids: CASSPPGSGANVLTL. The CDR3 nucleotides are TGTGCCAGCAGCCCCCCTGGCTCTGGGGCCAACGTCCTGACTCTC. V usage is TRBV5-5 and J usage is TRBJ2-6; D unclear. CDR3 length: 15 amino acids. The germline V and J ends were trimmed by 4 bases and 0 bases, with 8 bases remaining between them. Germline V gene lookup returns CDR1 SGHKS and CDR2 YYEKEE (reference sequence).